This TCR beta chain derives from a study of regulatory and conventional T cells in RAG deficiency (dated by TCRdb to about 2017). Background on the whole study: To compare the diversity and composition of the repertoires of Treg, conventional CD4+ and CD8+ T cells between RAG-deficient patients and healthy controls, the study applied high-throughput TCR beta sequencing. The study at large found these results: Some T-cell subset analyses were not performed for some subjects. Unique TCR beta sequences from Treg cells were approximately 100-fold fewer in Omenn syndrome and CID/AS patients than controls, versus approximately 9.3-fold for other subsets. All patient T-cell subsets had shorter CDR3 lengths; Omenn syndrome patients showed >75% Treg-Tconv repertoire overlap at nucleotide and amino acid level. Markedly lower Shannon entropy and higher Simpson indices were observed in RAG-deficient patients than in control T-cell subpopulations. Sorted CD25-high CD127-low cells from Omenn syndrome patients may represent peripherally activated cells rather than bona fide Treg cells.

Before genomic DNA was extracted, conventional CD4+ T cells were isolated from blood as CD25-low CD127-high cells. About 8 healthy control donors were used as the comparison group for repertoire analyses. Receptor amplification or capture employed the immunoSEQ multiplex PCR assay. Rearranged TCR beta chain products were amplified from the genomic DNA of sorted T-cell subsets and were then sequenced. The original pipeline was this. Repertoire diversity of productive TCR beta rearrangements was quantified using Shannon entropy and Simpson indices. To assess clonal expansion, the frequencies of the 100 most abundant productive TCR beta clonotypes were added up as a share of total reads. The TRB repertoires were scored with a self-reactivity index that is based on amino acid usage at CDR3beta positions 6 and 7. Two-way ANOVA was applied to the repertoire analyses, whereas Student t or Mann-Whitney tests were applied to the flow cytometric analyses. TCRdb took over this immuneACCESS table, retaining in-frame rearrangements with V and J assigned. Such tables are incomplete; in checked studies, under half of the missing clones stem from an unresolved V gene, and the remainder is unexplained. V and J calls and clone size are as listed in that table; D and trimming were resolved from the DNA. The sample table holds around 29,000 clones, of which approximately 96% were seen once. The top ten constitute 0.35% to 0.4% of the sample.

As encoded in the germline V gene, CDR1 is LGHNT while CDR2 is FRNRAP. CDR3 length: 16 amino acids, cysteine to phenylalanine. This entry keeps only the CDR3 DNA: 48 bases, framed from base 1. V lost 0 bases and J lost 3 bases; the stretch between them is 14 bases long. On this clone itself: Its antigen has not been determined. No qualities accompany the bases; no much larger clone lies one base away.

This sample also belongs to another study, concerning regulatory T cells. The second paper states: For the multiplex PCR, 52 forward TRBV primers and 13 reverse TRBJ primers were used, and amplification bias was corrected with both assay-based and computational methods. Patient repertoires showed restricted unique TRB V-J pairs and skewed V and J gene usage, most marked in regulatory T cells. T-cell receptor beta repertoires of sorted regulatory, conventional CD4+ and CD8+ T cells were compared between CD3G-deficient patients and healthy controls. Peripheral blood mononuclear cells were isolated by Ficoll density separation. Rearranged TRB loci were amplified from genomic DNA by multiplex PCR within the immunoSEQ assay. An Illumina HiSeq platform was used to sequence the TRB amplicons. Raw sequences were error-filtered and aligned to reference gene sequences by custom algorithms, then analyzed with the immunoSEQ online tools. The frequencies of productive and nonproductive TRB rearrangements were evaluated among unique sequences as well as among total sequences. Groups were compared by t tests, Mann-Whitney tests or two-way ANOVA performed in Prism software.

This chain is built from TRBV12-5 and TRBJ2-5; a weak D assignment points to TRBD2 (5 bases agree). The source material was CD25- CD4+ T cells sorted from blood. The TCR was taken from a human donor in good health. The DNA sequence reads TGTGCTAGTGGTTTGGTACTCCCATCCGGGAAAGAGACCCAGTACTTC. Its product reads: CASGLVLPSGKETQYF.